Shown below are 10 T cell receptor beta chains from a single sample sequenced in a study of pediatric ulcerative colitis. Using immunoSEQ multiplex PCR, the repertoire was profiled, and TCRdb retains in-frame clones only, with some absent. The sample shows 40,000 to 55,000 clones, about 79% of them seen only once. One to two pinch biopsies were taken from the rectum during colonoscopy. The sequenced sample was gut tissue. Receptors originate from a girl aged 10 to 17 with moderate ulcerative colitis.

The genes are TRBV30 and TRBJ1-5; no definite D call. Germline CDR1 GTSNPN, CDR2 SVGIG (reference sequence). The CDR3 consists of 14 residues. V was trimmed by 3 bases and J by 0 bases, leaving 9 bases between them. In DNA, the CDR3 is TGTGCCTGGAGCGAGTTGACTAGCAATCAGCCCCAGCATTTT. Its protein is CAWSELTSNQPQHF.

Worth noting for this clone: One end of the junction is discordant with germline, which a read error may explain. This chain connects TRBV6-6 to TRBJ1-1; unclear D gene. CDR1 is MNHNY and CDR2 is SVGAGI in the germline V gene (reference sequence). The CDR3 is 12 residues long. The CDR3 sequence: CASSRTNTETFF. Written as DNA, the CDR3 is TGTGCCAGCAGTCGAACGAACACTGAAACTTTCTTT.

V gene TRBV18 combines with J gene TRBJ2-3; 10 bases align to TRBD2. CDR1 and CDR2 from the germline V gene are KGHSH and LQKENI. The CDR3 runs to 15 residues. The trim removed 5 bases at V and 6 bases at J, leaving 8 bases unmatched. The CDR3 coding sequence is TGTGCCAGCTCAAGGAGCGGGGGGGCCGCGGATACGCAGTATTTT. It is translated as CASSRSGGAADTQYF.

This sequence joins TRBV20-1 and TRBJ2-5; no clear D. CDR1 and CDR2 from the germline V gene are DFQATT and SNEGSKA (reference sequence). The CDR3 totals 11 residues. Trimming took 4 bases from V and 2 from J, leaving 5 bases between them. This CDR3 is CSANSQETQYF. The CDR3 nucleotides are TGCAGTGCTAACTCTCAAGAGACCCAGTACTTC.

The genes are TRBV28 and TRBJ2-3, with D possibly matching TRBD1 (5 bases). This CDR3 has 16 amino acids. Per germline, CDR1 MDHEN and CDR2 SYDVKM. Trimming removed 7 bases from V and 0 bases from J, with 17 bases in between. CDR3 coding DNA: TGTGCCAGCAAGGTTTGGAGCACAGGAAGCACAGATACGCAGTATTTT. It encodes CASKVWSTGSTDTQYF.

The V and J genes are TRBV5-8 and TRBJ1-1; no definite D call. V lost 0 bases and J lost 5, with 14 bases in between. The germline gives CDR1 SGHTS, CDR2 YDEGEE. The CDR3 has 15 amino acids. DNA of the CDR3: TGTGCCAGCAGCTTGGACAGCTCGGTACATACTGAAGCTTTCTTT. This encodes CASSLDSSVHTEAFF.

This clone was found once. The V call is TRBV30, the J call TRBJ2-3; 10 nucleotides agree with TRBD2. With 3 bases clipped from V and 0 bases from J, the junction kept 6 bases outside the gene matches. The CDR3 loop spans 16 amino acids. Germline loops: CDR1 GTSNPN, CDR2 SVGIG (reference sequence). The CDR3 region has the DNA TGTGCCTGGAGCGTCTGGACTAGCGGTAGCACAGATACGCAGTATTTT. Translating it yields CAWSVWTSGSTDTQYF.

The rearrangement links TRBV7-2 to TRBJ2-7, with D uncertain. Germline CDR1 SGHTA, CDR2 FQGNSA. V lost 0 bases and J lost 0, with 12 bases in between. The length of the CDR3 is 16 residues. The CDR3 DNA reads TGTGCCAGCAGCTTAGCTTCGGTCAGGACCTCCTACGAGCAGTACTTC. Its translation is CASSLASVRTSYEQYF.

This rearrangement joins TRBV4-1 to TRBJ2-1; possible D gene TRBD2, 5 bases. Germline V gene sequence: CDR1 MGHRA, CDR2 YSYEKL. V lost 0 bases and J lost 0, with 9 bases in between. CDR3 length: 16 residues. The CDR3 is CASSQERGFSYNEQFF. In DNA form, the CDR3 reads TGCGCCAGCAGCCAAGAACGGGGTTTCTCCTACAATGAGCAGTTCTTC.

The chain combines TRBV6-5 with TRBJ1-2; TRBD1 might be the D (5 bases). Germline loops: CDR1 MNHEY, CDR2 SVGAGI. The CDR3 length is 15 residues. Trimming left V 2 bases short and J 4 bases short, with 14 bases between. CDR3 coding DNA: TGTGCCAGCAGTTACCTCGGGACCGGGGGCTATGGCTACACCTTC. It translates to CASSYLGTGGYGYTF.